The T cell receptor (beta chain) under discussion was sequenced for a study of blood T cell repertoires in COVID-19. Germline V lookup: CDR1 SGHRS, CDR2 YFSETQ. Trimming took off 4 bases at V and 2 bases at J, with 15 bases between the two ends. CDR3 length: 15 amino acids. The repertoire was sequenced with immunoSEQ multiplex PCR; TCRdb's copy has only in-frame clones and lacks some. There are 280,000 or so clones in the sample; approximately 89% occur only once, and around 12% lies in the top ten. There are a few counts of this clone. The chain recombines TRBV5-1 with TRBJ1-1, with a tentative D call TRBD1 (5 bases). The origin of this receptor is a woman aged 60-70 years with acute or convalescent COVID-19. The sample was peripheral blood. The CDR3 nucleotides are TGCGCCAGCAGCCCTGGGGCCATCGGTAACACTGAAGCTTTCTTT. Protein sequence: CASSPGAIGNTEAFF.